The 10 T cell receptor beta chains presented below share a single source sample, sequenced in a study of CD8 T cells in Susac syndrome. A quantity of about 0.5 to 1 ug RNA underwent reverse transcription using random hexamers. TCRdb ran MiXCR on the immunoSEQ multiplex PCR reads and lists one entry per CDR3 protein. The sample consists of about 210,000 distinct CDR3 sequences, 85% to 95% of them appearing once. Sequenced input: CD4+ T cells from PBMCs. The receptors were sampled from a human donor in good health.

The chain uses TRBV5-1 and TRBJ2-2, with TRBD1 matching over 7 bases. The CDR3 consists of 16 residues. CDR1 and CDR2 (germline): SGHRS, YFSETQ. J was trimmed by 0 bases and V by 2 bases; bases with no gene match: 4. CDR3 sequence (DNA): TGCGCCAGCAGCTTACCTGGACAGGCGAACACCGGGGAGCTGTTTTTT. It translates to CASSLPGQANTGELFF.

This chain uses TRBV3-1 with TRBJ2-6; the D is unclear. Trimming shortened V by 2 bases and J by 0 bases, and 2 bases separated the two germline ends. This CDR3 contains 14 residues. CDR1 is LGHDT, CDR2 YNNKEL, per germline (reference sequence). The DNA for the CDR3 is TGTGCCAGCAGCCAAACCTCTGGGGCCAACGTCCTGACTTTC. Protein: CASSQTSGANVLTF.

The chain has TRBV29-1 and TRBJ2-1, with D maybe TRBD2 (6 bases). The CDR3 has 14 residues. V gave up 2 bases and J gave up 4 bases, with 12 bases separating them. CDR1 is SQVTM and CDR2 is ANQGSEA in the germline V gene. The CDR3 region has the DNA TGCAGCGTTGAACCCCGGGGGACTTACAATGAGCAGTTCTTC. Amino acid sequence: CSVEPRGTYNEQFF.

The rearrangement uses TRBV4-1 and TRBJ2-6, with D perhaps assigned TRBD1 or TRBD2 (6 bases each). Germline V gene lookup returns CDR1 MGHRA and CDR2 YSYEKL. CDR3 length: 18 amino acids. The V gene lost 4 bases and the J gene lost 2 bases, with 18 bases spanning the gap. This CDR3 reads CASSLRGLLPAGANVLTF. The CDR3 region has the DNA TGCGCCAGCAGCCTCCGGGGGCTCTTACCGGCTGGGGCCAACGTCCTGACTTTC.

The chain recombines TRBV27 with TRBJ2-7; D is undetermined. CDR1 and CDR2 from the germline V gene are MNHEY and SMNVEV (reference sequence). Trimming removed 4 bases at V and 2 bases at J, with 18 bases between. This CDR3 region has 16 residues. For the CDR3, the DNA is TGTGCCAGCAGTTCCCCATTCCCGGACCCCACCTACGAGCAGTACGTC. The encoded protein is CASSSPFPDPTYEQYV.

V usage is TRBV24-1 and J usage is TRBJ2-1; 12 bases align to TRBD2. This CDR3 contains 17 residues. V lost 1 base, J lost 8 bases, and 8 bases stayed unmatched. The germline gives CDR1 KGHDR, CDR2 SFDVKD. The CDR3 nucleotides are TGTGCCACCAGTGATTTATTGCTAGCGGGAGGGCCCGATGAGCAGTTCTTC. It specifies CATSDLLLAGGPDEQFF.

The rearrangement uses TRBV3-1 and TRBJ2-3; 8 bases are a match to TRBD2. The germline V gene encodes CDR1 LGHDT and CDR2 YNNKEL (reference sequence). The CDR3 runs to 16 residues. The junction had 7 bases not matched to a gene; V was cut back by 0 bases and J by 5 bases. CDR3 sequence: CASSQDPGGAGDTQYF. CDR3 bases: TGTGCCAGCAGCCAAGATCCCGGGGGGGCCGGAGATACGCAGTATTTT.

This chain joins TRBV18 and TRBJ2-7; D is unclear. The germline gives CDR1 KGHSH, CDR2 LQKENI. Trimming shortened V by 2 bases and J by 3 bases, and 8 bases separated the two germline ends. This CDR3 has 13 amino acids. The CDR3 bases are TGTGCCAGCTCACCAACTGAAGGCTACGAGCAGTACTTC. Translated, it gives CASSPTEGYEQYF.

V and J are TRBV6-6 and TRBJ2-1, with no clear D. V shed 6 bases and J shed 7 bases, with 10 bases lying between them. Germline V gene lookup returns CDR1 MNHNY and CDR2 SVGAGI (reference sequence). The CDR3 is 12 amino acids. Here the CDR3 reads CASSTDGNEQFF. CDR3 nucleotides: TGTGCCAGCAGCACGGACGGGAATGAGCAGTTCTTC.

The CDR3 DNA sequence: TGTGCCAGCAGCCCCCGCCCTGGCGGCTACACCTTC. Translation gives CASSPRPGGYTF. This chain uses TRBV6-2 or TRBV6-3 with TRBJ1-2; D is undetermined. The length of the CDR3 is 12 residues. In germline, CDR1 is MNHEY, CDR2 SVGEGT. V lost 6 bases and J 8 bases, leaving 13 bases between the germline ends.